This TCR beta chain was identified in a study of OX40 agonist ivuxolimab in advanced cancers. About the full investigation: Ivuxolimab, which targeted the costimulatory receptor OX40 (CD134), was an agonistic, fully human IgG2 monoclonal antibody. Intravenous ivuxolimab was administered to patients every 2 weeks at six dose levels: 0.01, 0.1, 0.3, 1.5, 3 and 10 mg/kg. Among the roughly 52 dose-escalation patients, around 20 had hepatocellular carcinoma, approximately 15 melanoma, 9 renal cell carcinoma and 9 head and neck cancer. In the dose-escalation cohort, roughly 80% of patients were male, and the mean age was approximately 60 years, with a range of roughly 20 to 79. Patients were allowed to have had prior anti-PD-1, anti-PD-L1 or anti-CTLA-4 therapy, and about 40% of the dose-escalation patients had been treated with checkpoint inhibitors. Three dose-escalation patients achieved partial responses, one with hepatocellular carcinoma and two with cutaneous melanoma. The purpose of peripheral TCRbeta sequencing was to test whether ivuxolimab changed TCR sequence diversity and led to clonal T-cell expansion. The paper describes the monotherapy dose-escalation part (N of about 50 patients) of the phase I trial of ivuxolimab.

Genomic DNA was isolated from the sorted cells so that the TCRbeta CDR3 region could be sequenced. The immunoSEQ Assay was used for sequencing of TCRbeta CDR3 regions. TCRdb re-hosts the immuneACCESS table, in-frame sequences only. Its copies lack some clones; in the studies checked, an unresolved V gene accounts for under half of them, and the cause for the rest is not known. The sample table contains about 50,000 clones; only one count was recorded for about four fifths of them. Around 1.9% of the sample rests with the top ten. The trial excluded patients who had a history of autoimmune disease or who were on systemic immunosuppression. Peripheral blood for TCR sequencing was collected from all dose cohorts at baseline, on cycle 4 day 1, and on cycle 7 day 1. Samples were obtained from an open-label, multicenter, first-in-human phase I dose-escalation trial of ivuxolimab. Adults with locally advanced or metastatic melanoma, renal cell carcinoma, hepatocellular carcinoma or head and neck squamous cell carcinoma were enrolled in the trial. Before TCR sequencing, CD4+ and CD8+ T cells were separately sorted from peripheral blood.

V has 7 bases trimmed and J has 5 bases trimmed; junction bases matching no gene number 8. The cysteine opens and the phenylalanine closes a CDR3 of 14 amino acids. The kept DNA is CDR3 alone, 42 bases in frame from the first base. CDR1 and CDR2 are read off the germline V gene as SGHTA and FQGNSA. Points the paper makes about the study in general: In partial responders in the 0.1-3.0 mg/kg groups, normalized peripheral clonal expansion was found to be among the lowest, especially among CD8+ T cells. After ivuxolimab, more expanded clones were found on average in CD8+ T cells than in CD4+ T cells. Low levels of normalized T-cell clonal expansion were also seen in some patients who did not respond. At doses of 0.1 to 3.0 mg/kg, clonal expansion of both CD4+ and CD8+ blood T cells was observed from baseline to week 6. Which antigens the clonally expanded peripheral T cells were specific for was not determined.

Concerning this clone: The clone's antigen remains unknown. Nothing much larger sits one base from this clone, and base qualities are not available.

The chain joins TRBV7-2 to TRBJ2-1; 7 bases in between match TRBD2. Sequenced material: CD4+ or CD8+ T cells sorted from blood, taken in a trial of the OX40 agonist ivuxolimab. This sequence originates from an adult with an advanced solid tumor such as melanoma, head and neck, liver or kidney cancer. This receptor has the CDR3 CASTRGSGHNEQFF. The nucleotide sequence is TGTGCCAGCACCCGCGGGAGCGGGCACAATGAGCAGTTCTTC. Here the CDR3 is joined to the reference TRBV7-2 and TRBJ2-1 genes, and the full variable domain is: GAGVSQSPSNKVTEKGKDVELRCDPISGHTALYWYRQSLGQGLEFLIYFQGNSAPDKSGLPSDRFSAERTGGSVSTLTIQRTQQEDSAVYLCASTRGSGHNEQFFGPGTRLTVL.